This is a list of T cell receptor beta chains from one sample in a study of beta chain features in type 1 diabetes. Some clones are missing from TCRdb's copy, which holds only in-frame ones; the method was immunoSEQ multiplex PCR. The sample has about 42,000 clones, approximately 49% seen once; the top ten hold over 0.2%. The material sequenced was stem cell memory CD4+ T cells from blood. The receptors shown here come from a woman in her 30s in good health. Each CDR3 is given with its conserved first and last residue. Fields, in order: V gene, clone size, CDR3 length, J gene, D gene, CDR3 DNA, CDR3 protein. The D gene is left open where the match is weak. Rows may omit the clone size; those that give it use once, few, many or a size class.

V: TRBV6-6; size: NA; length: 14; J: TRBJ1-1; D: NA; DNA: TGTGCCAGCAAGGAGCAGGGGTTGAACACTGAAGCTTTCTTT; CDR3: CASKEQGLNTEAFF
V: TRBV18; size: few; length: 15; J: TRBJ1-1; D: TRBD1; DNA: TGTGCCAGCTCACCACAGGGGGCGGAAAACACTGAAGCTTTCTTT; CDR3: CASSPQGAENTEAFF
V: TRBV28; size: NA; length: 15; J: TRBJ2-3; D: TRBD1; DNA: TGTGCCAGCAGTTTATCTGGACAGGGGGAAGGAACGCAGTATTTT; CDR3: CASSLSGQGEGTQYF
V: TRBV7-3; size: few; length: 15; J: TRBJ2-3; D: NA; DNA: TGTGCCAGCAGCTTAGACCCGGACATGGGAGATACGCAGTATTTT; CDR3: CASSLDPDMGDTQYF
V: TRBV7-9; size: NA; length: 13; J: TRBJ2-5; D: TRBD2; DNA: TGTGCCGCCGCGGGACTAGAAAAAGAGACCCAGTACTTC; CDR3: CAAAGLEKETQYF
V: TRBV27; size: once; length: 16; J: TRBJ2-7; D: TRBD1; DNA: TGTGCCAGCAGTCCCACGTTCGGGACAGACACCTACGAGCAGTACTTC; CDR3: CASSPTFGTDTYEQYF
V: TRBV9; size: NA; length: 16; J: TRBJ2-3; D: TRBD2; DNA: TGTGCCAGCAGCGTAGCTGCTGGTAGCGGGAAGGATACGCAGTATTTT; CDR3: CASSVAAGSGKDTQYF
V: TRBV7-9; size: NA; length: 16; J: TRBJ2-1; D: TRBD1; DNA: TGTGCCAGCAGCTTCCCCGGGACAGGTGCTGGTAATGAGCAGTTCTTC; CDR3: CASSFPGTGAGNEQFF
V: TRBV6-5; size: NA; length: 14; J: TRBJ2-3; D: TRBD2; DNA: TGTGCCAGCAGTCCTAGCGGGACTCGTGATACGCAGTATTTT; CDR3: CASSPSGTRDTQYF
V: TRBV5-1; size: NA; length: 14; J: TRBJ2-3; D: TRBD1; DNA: TGCGCCAGCAGCTTAGGACAGGCCACAGATACGCAGTATTTT; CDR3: CASSLGQATDTQYF
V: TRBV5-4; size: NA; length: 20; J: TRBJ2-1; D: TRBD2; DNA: TGTGCCAGCAGCTCGATCGGGACTAGCGGGATAAGTAGGTCCTACAATGAGCAGTTCTTC; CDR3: CASSSIGTSGISRSYNEQFF
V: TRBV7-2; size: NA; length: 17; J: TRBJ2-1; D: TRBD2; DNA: TGTGCCAGCAGCACCAGGACTAGCGGGAGCTCCTACAATGAGCAGTTCTTC; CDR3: CASSTRTSGSSYNEQFF
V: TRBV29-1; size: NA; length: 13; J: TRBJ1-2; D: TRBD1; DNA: TGCAGCGTTGAATTGGGACAGAGTTATGGCTACACCTTC; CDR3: CSVELGQSYGYTF
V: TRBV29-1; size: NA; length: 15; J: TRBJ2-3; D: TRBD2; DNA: TGCAGCGTTGAAGGGGCGGGAGCGGGCACAGATACGCAGTATTTT; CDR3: CSVEGAGAGTDTQYF
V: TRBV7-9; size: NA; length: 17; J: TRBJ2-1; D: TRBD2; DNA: TGTGCCAGCAGCGCCCTTTGGACTAGCGGGGGCTACAATGAGCAGTTCTTC; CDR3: CASSALWTSGGYNEQFF
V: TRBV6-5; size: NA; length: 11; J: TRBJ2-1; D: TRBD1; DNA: TGTGCCAGCAGTCCCGGGACAGGGCCGTTCTTC; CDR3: CASSPGTGPFF
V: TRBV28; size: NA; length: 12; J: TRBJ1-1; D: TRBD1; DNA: TGTGCCAGCAGTTTGGACAGGGTTGAAGCTTTCTTT; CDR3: CASSLDRVEAFF
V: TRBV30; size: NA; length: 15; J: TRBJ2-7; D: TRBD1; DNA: TGTGCCTGGAGTTGGGGGTGGGACAGACTATCCGAGCAGTACTTC; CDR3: CAWSWGWDRLSEQYF
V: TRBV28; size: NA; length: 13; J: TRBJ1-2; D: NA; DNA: TGTGCCAGCAGAATCATATCCGGGGGTGGCTACACCTTC; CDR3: CASRIISGGGYTF
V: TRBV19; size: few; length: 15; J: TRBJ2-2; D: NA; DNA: TGTGCCAGTCGTCCCCGGGGACACTACACCGGGGAGCTGTTTTTT; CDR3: CASRPRGHYTGELFF
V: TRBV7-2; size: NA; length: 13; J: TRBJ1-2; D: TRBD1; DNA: TGTGCCAGCAGCTCACAACCCGGGACAGCTTACACCTTC; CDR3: CASSSQPGTAYTF
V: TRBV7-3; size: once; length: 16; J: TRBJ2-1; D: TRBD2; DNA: TGTGCCAGCAGGGACACCGGGACTAGTACGCGCAATGAGCAGTTCTTC; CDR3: CASRDTGTSTRNEQFF
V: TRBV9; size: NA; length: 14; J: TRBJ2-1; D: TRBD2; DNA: TGTGCCAGTAAAAAGGCTAGCGGAGACAATGAGCAGTTCTTC; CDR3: CASKKASGDNEQFF
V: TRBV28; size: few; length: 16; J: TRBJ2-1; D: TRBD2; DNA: TGTGCCAGCAGCCCTAGCGGGAGGGTTAAACGGAATGAGCAGTTCTTC; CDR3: CASSPSGRVKRNEQFF
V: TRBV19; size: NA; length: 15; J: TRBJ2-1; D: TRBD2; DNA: TGTGCCAGTAGTATATCTACTAGCGGATACAATGAGCAGTTCTTC; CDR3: CASSISTSGYNEQFF
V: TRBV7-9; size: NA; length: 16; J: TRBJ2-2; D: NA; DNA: TGTGCCAGCAGCTTACCGACGGACACTTCAGCCGGGGAGCTGTTTTTT; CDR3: CASSLPTDTSAGELFF
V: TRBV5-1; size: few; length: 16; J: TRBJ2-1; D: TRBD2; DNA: TGCGCCAGCAGCGTGGCCGGGACTAGCGGGAGAGGAGTAAGGTTCTTC; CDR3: CASSVAGTSGRGVRFF
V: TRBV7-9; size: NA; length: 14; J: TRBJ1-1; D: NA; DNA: TGTGCCAGCAGCTTTTTACAGGGCGGCACCGAAGCTTTCTTT; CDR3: CASSFLQGGTEAFF
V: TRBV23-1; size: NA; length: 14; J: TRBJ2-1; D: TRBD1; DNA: TGCGCCAGCAGTCAATCCAGGGGGTTGAGGGAGCAGTTCTTC; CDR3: CASSQSRGLREQFF
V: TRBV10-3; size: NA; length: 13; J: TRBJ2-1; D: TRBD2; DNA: TGTGCCATGACTAGCGGGAGGGGCAATGAGCAGTTCTTC; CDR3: CAMTSGRGNEQFF
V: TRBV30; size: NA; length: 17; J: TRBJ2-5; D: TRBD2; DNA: TGTGCCTGGAGTAAAGGACTAGCGGGAGGACGGCGAGAGACCCAGTACTTC; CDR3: CAWSKGLAGGRRETQYF
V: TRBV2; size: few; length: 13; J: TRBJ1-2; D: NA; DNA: TGTGCCAGCAGTGGCCAGAACCATCGAGGCTACACCTTC; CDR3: CASSGQNHRGYTF
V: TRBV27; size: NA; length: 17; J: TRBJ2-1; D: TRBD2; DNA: TGTGCCAGCAGCTTCTTGGCGCTAGCGGGTTCTTACAATGAGCAGTTCTTC; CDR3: CASSFLALAGSYNEQFF
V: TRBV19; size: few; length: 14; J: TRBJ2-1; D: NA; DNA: TGTGCCAGTAGTATAGATCTAACTAGCTTGGTGCAGTTCTTC; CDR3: CASSIDLTSLVQFF
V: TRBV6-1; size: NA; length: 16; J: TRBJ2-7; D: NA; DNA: TGTGCCAGCAGTGAGGAGGCTTCGGTTGCGACCTACGAGCAGTACTTC; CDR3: CASSEEASVATYEQYF
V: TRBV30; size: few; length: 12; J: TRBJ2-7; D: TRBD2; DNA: TGTGCCAGCAGCCTAGCGGCCTACGAGCAGTACTTC; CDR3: CASSLAAYEQYF
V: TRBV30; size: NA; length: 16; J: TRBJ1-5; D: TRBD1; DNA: TGTGCCTGGAGTCTGGCCGGGACAGGGATGGCTCAGCCCCAGCATTTT; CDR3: CAWSLAGTGMAQPQHF
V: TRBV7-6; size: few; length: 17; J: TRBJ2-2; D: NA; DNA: TGTGCCAGCAGCCCTCACCCTCCGCCAGGGAACACCGGGGAGCTGTTTTTT; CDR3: CASSPHPPPGNTGELFF
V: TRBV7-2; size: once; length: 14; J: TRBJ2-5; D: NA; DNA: TGTGCCAGCAGCTCAGACAGTCCCTGGGAGACCCAGTACTTC; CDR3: CASSSDSPWETQYF
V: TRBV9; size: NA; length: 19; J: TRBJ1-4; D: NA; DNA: TGTGCCAGCAGCGTAGCACATGGTACAGGGAGTGCAACTAATGAAAAACTGTTTTTT; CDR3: CASSVAHGTGSATNEKLFF
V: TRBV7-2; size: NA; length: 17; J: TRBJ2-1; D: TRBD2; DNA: TGTGCCAGCAGCTTGGCCCCGACTGGGGGGGCCTACAATGAGCAGTTCTTC; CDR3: CASSLAPTGGAYNEQFF
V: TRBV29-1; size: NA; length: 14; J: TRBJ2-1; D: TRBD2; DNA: TGCAGCGTCCCGAGCGGGAGCTCCTACAATGAGCAGTTCTTC; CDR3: CSVPSGSSYNEQFF
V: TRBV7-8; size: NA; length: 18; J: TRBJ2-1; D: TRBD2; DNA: TGTGCCAGCAGCTTAAGCTCGGGGGCGGGGGGGCCATACAATGAGCAGTTCTTC; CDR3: CASSLSSGAGGPYNEQFF
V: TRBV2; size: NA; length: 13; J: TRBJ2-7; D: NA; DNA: TGTGCCACAAAAGGGCAGGGAAACGACGAGCAGTACTTC; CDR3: CATKGQGNDEQYF
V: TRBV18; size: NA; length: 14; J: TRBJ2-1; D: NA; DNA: TGTGCCAGCTCACCACCGAGCAGGGACAATGAGCAGTTCTTC; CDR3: CASSPPSRDNEQFF
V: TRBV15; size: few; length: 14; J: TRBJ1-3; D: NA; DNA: TGTGCCACCAGCAGCGTCTTAACTGGAAACACCATATATTTT; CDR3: CATSSVLTGNTIYF
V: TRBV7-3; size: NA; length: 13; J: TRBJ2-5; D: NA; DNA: TGTGCCAGCAGCGATGACAGACAAGAGACCCAGTACTTC; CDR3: CASSDDRQETQYF
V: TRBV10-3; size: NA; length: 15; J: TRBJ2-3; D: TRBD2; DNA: TGTGCCATCAGTGAGGGGGGGGACGGCACAGATACGCAGTATTTT; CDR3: CAISEGGDGTDTQYF
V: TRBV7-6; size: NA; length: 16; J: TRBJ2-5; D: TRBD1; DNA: TGTGCCAGCAGCTTAGCAGGGGACAGCGGCCAAGAGACCCAGTACTTC; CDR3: CASSLAGDSGQETQYF
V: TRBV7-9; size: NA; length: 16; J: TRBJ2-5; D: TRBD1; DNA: TGTGCCAGCAGCGCAGGGACAGGGACTTCCCAAGAGACCCAGTACTTC; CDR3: CASSAGTGTSQETQYF
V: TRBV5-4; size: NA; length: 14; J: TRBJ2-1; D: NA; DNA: TGTGCCAGCAGCGCGGGACAGAGGACTGGGGAGCAGTTCTTC; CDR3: CASSAGQRTGEQFF
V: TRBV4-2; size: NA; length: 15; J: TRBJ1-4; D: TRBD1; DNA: TGTGCCAGCAGCCCGGACAGGGCCATTAATGAAAAACTGTTTTTT; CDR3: CASSPDRAINEKLFF
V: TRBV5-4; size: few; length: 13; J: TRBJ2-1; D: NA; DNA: TGTGCCAGCAGCTTGGCCTTCACAAATGAGCAGTTCTTC; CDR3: CASSLAFTNEQFF